These 32 T cell receptor beta chains share one sample of origin, sequenced in a study of blood T cells in healthy people across ages (dated by TCRdb to about 2015). Libraries were built with 5' RACE. Sequencing was carried out with an Illumina HiSeq 2500. A second PCR of roughly 6 to 11 cycles was run with a J-beta primer mix and a sample-barcoded 5' primer. In TCRdb, the public reads were trimmed at Q25 with fastp and aligned with MiXCR, with productive beta chains retained. Each CDR3 protein appears once, grouped with its most common genes and DNA. This sample is represented by more than 1.4 million distinct CDR3 sequences; about 40% of them were singletons. 7.9% of the sample is taken by the ten largest. Material for sequencing was blood. Receptors were obtained from a woman between 18 and 29 years old in good health.

This clonotype was seen more than once but under ten times. The V call is TRBV12-3 or TRBV12-4, the J call TRBJ2-1; D is perhaps TRBD1 (6 bases). V was cut by 2 bases and J by 8 bases, with 16 bases left in between. The CDR3 runs to 15 residues. The CDR3 reads CASSLRAGDADEQFF. CDR3 coding DNA: TGTGCCAGCAGTTTACGGGCAGGGGACGCCGATGAGCAGTTCTTC.

The J gene is TRBJ2-1, the V gene TRBV4-3, with 8 bases fitting TRBD2. V lost 0 bases, J lost 3 bases, and 7 bases stayed unmatched. The CDR3 contains 17 residues. Germline V gene sequence: CDR1 LGHNA, CDR2 YSLEER. CDR3 amino acids: CASSQERGSGNYNEQFF. As DNA, the CDR3 is TGCGCCAGCAGCCAAGAACGAGGTAGCGGGAACTACAATGAGCAGTTCTTC.

V usage is TRBV24-1 and J usage is TRBJ2-7, with 7 bases that match TRBD2. The trim removed 11 bases at V and 7 bases at J, leaving 7 bases unmatched. The CDR3 is made up of 11 amino acids. Germline values: CDR1 KGHDR, CDR2 SFDVKD. Here the CDR3 reads CASGSYNEQYF. DNA for the CDR3: TGTGCCAGCGGGAGTTATAATGAGCAGTACTTC.

The CDR3 is CASTQGATNYGYTF. CDR3 DNA: TGTGCCAGCACCCAGGGGGCTACTAACTATGGCTACACCTTC. V gene TRBV9 combines with J gene TRBJ1-2; 8 bases agree with TRBD1. CDR3 length: 14 amino acids. With 6 bases clipped from V and 0 bases from J, the junction kept 4 bases outside the gene matches. Per germline, CDR1 SGDLS and CDR2 YYNGEE. The entire variable domain, with the rest obtained from reference TRBV9 and TRBJ1-2, is as follows: DSGVTQTPKHLITATGQRVTLRCSPRSGDLSVYWYQQSLDQGLQFLIQYYNGEERAKGNILERFSAQQFPDLHSELNLSSLELGDSALYFCASTQGATNYGYTFGSGTRLTVV.

This clonotype was observed a few times. The chain uses TRBV20-1 and TRBJ2-7, with D possibly TRBD1 on 5 matching bases. Germline loops: CDR1 DFQATT, CDR2 SNEGSKA (reference sequence). Trimming took 4 bases from V and 6 from J, leaving 16 bases between them. This CDR3 is built from 13 residues. CDR3 nucleotide sequence: TGCAGTGCTATCTACACACGTGGGGCCGAGCAGTACTTC. Protein: CSAIYTRGAEQYF.

V is TRBV7-9 and J is TRBJ2-1; no clear D gene. The J call is in doubt because the DNA end fits TRBJ2-7 better. Germline CDR1 is SEHNR and CDR2 is FQNEAQ (reference sequence). The length of the CDR3 is 12 residues. This chain's CDR3 is CASSTRPYEQYF. The CDR3 DNA reads as TGTGCCAGCAGCACGAGACCTTACGAGCAGTACTTC.

This clonotype has only a few counts. The CDR3 region is CASSLDRGTYNQPQHF. DNA of the CDR3: TGTGCCAGCAGCTTAGATCGCGGGACGTACAATCAGCCCCAGCATTTT. The chain uses TRBV11-2 and TRBJ1-5; D is possibly TRBD1 (5 bases). Germline CDR1 SGHAT, CDR2 FQNNGV. Trimming removed 0 bases at V and 3 bases at J, with 12 bases between. This CDR3 has 16 amino acids.

The chain combines TRBV7-2 with TRBJ1-2; D may be TRBD1 (5 bases). V was cut by 11 bases and J by 3 bases, with 22 bases left in between. Germline CDR1 SGHTA, CDR2 FQGNSA. The CDR3 extends over 15 amino acids. The CDR3 DNA follows: TGTGCCCTTCCCAGCATTCAGGGAGGGCACTATGGCTACACCTTC. It encodes CALPSIQGGHYGYTF.

The CDR3 nucleotides read TGCAGTGCTAGAGTGGATGGGACGGACTACGAGCAGTACTTC. Translated: CSARVDGTDYEQYF. The chain recombines TRBV20-1 with TRBJ2-7; D is possibly TRBD1 or TRBD2 (5 bases each). Germline lookup yields CDR1 DFQATT and CDR2 SNEGSKA (reference sequence). There are 14 residues in the CDR3. V was cut by 1 base and J by 3 bases, with 13 bases left in between.

The V call is TRBV20-1, the J call TRBJ2-1, with 7 positions matching TRBD2. Germline trimming cut 5 bases from V and 5 bases from J; bases unmatched to any gene: 9. The CDR3 is made up of 14 amino acids. Germline V gene lookup returns CDR1 DFQATT and CDR2 SNEGSKA (reference sequence). CDR3 region: CSAGRGSSHNEQFF. The CDR3 DNA reads as TGCAGTGCTGGCCGCGGGAGTAGCCACAATGAGCAGTTCTTC.

This chain joins TRBV2 and TRBJ2-7, with 11 bases lining up with TRBD1. The CDR3 contains 13 residues. The J segment lost 6 bases and the V segment lost 7 bases, leaving 5 bases of the junction unmatched. The germline V gene encodes CDR1 SNHLY and CDR2 FYNNEI. The CDR3 loop is CASTKGTGGEQYF. In DNA, the CDR3 is TGTGCCAGCACCAAAGGGACAGGGGGCGAGCAGTACTTC.

This chain uses TRBV10-3 with TRBJ1-1, with D possibly TRBD1 on 5 matching bases. The CDR3 covers 14 residues. V was clipped by 1 base and J by 4 bases, with 10 bases between them. The V gene's germline CDR1 is ENHRY and CDR2 SYGVKD. In DNA, the CDR3 is TGTGCCATCAGTGAGTGGGACGTTCGCACTGAAGCTTTCTTT. Encoded protein: CAISEWDVRTEAFF.

V gene TRBV9 combines with J gene TRBJ2-3; TRBD2 is a possible D gene (7 bases). This CDR3 comprises 15 residues. The germline V gene encodes CDR1 SGDLS and CDR2 YYNGEE. Trimming pared 4 bases from V and 6 bases from J, leaving 18 bases between. In DNA form, the CDR3 reads TGTGCCAGCAGCCAAGCTGAGGGGGGGCCGGATACGCAGTATTTT. Translated, it gives CASSQAEGGPDTQYF.

In this sample, this clonotype turned up once. The chain couples TRBV7-9 to TRBJ2-3; D is unresolved. V was trimmed by 1 base and J by 6 bases, leaving 14 bases between them. The CDR3 totals 15 residues. The germline CDR1 and CDR2 sequences are SEHNR and FQNEAQ (reference sequence). The DNA for the CDR3 is TGTGCCAGCAGCTTAGAATACGTCCAGAGGGATACGCAGTATTTT. Protein sequence: CASSLEYVQRDTQYF.

The chain combines TRBV2 with TRBJ2-1; 10 bases agree with TRBD2. Losses at the gene ends were 6 bases for V and 0 bases for J; bases not matched to a gene: 11. The CDR3 runs 18 residues. The germline V gene has CDR1 SNHLY and CDR2 FYNNEI. The CDR3 bases are TGTGCCAGCAGAGCCCGGACTAGCGGTTCGAGCTCCTACAATGAGCAGTTCTTC. It translates to CASRARTSGSSSYNEQFF.

The gene calls are TRBV7-2 and TRBJ2-5, with D perhaps matching TRBD2 (6 bases). The V end lost 5 bases, the J end lost 3 bases, and 13 bases lay between the germline ends. CDR1 is SGHTA, CDR2 FQGNSA, per germline. The CDR3 is 14 residues long. CDR3 protein: CASSPRPGEETQYF. CDR3 bases: TGTGCCAGCAGCCCTAGGCCGGGAGAAGAGACCCAGTACTTC.

This clonotype was detected only a few times. V and J are TRBV6-5 and TRBJ1-6; no definite D call. This CDR3 has 12 amino acids. Germline CDR1 reads MNHEY; CDR2 reads SVGAGI. V was trimmed by 6 bases and J by 8 bases, leaving 8 bases between them. The CDR3 bases are TGTGCCAGCAGAAAGCTGGATTCACCCCTCCACTTT. Amino acids: CASRKLDSPLHF.

This chain connects TRBV5-1 to TRBJ2-2; 11 positions match TRBD2. CDR3 length: 17 residues. V lost 4 bases to trimming and J lost 0 bases; unmatched junction nucleotides: 5. The germline V gene has CDR1 SGHRS and CDR2 YFSETQ. The DNA of the CDR3 is TGCGCCAGCAGCGCTGGGACTAGCGGCCCGAACACCGGGGAGCTGTTTTTT. Protein sequence: CASSAGTSGPNTGELFF.

The chain has TRBV30 and TRBJ1-2; TRBD1 is a possible D gene (5 bases). In germline, CDR1 is GTSNPN, CDR2 SVGIG (reference sequence). The V end lost 6 bases, the J end lost 7 bases, and 21 bases lay between the germline ends. The CDR3 consists of 14 residues. The DNA for the CDR3 is TGTGCCTGCCCAAAAGCCAGGGAACACGCTGGCTACACCTTC. Residues: CACPKAREHAGYTF.

In the case of this clonotype: An end of the junction does not agree with germline; a read error may underlie this. The rearrangement links TRBV12-3 or TRBV12-4 to TRBJ1-5, with 7 nucleotides matching TRBD1. The CDR3 has 15 amino acids. The CDR3 DNA is TGTGCCGGCAGTTCGACAGGGACCGGCAATCAGCCCCAGCATTTT. As protein: CAGSSTGTGNQPQHF.

This clonotype showed up just a few times. The chain uses TRBV5-1 and TRBJ2-7; no reliable D call. Germline lookup yields CDR1 SGHRS and CDR2 YFSETQ. This CDR3 contains 16 residues. The V gene lost 0 bases and the J gene lost 2 bases, with 15 bases spanning the gap. The CDR3 loop is CASSLAGQLKTYEQYF. In DNA, the CDR3 is TGCGCCAGCAGCTTGGCCGGCCAGCTAAAGACCTACGAGCAGTACTTC. The full variable domain, its missing parts supplied by reference TRBV5-1 and TRBJ2-7, is KAGVTQTPRYLIKTRGQQVTLSCSPISGHRSVSWYQQTPGQGLQFLFEYFSETQRNKGNFPGRFSGRQFSNSRSEMNVSTLELGDSALYLCASSLAGQLKTYEQYFGPGTRLTVT.

V gene TRBV11-2 combines with J gene TRBJ2-1, with D possibly being TRBD2 (6 bases). Trimming left V 2 bases short and J 0 bases short, with 14 bases between. This CDR3 has 17 amino acids. Germline V gene lookup returns CDR1 SGHAT and CDR2 FQNNGV. The CDR3: CASSLRPSESSYNEQFF. The CDR3 nucleotides are TGTGCCAGCAGCTTACGCCCTAGCGAGAGCTCCTACAATGAGCAGTTCTTC.

This chain links TRBV27 with TRBJ2-7; TRBD1 matches 9 bases. The J call may be in error: the DNA end matches TRBJ2-4 better. This CDR3 region has 15 residues. Germline CDR1 MNHEY, CDR2 SMNVEV (reference sequence). The CDR3, as DNA: TGTGCCAGCAGTTTATCGGGACAGGGCGTCAACATTCAGTACTTC. It encodes CASSLSGQGVNIQYF.

This clonotype was recorded once. The V and J genes are TRBV4-2 and TRBJ1-5; D remains ambiguous. CDR1 and CDR2 from the germline V gene are LGHNA and YNFKEQ. The CDR3 has 16 residues. V was shortened by 0 bases and J by 0 bases, with 9 bases between the two germline ends. CDR3 bases: TGTGCCAGCAGCCAAGATACCATTATTAGCAATCAGCCCCAGCATTTT. Translated, it gives CASSQDTIISNQPQHF.

As for this clonotype: This may arise from a read error, as a much more abundant clone is one base away. The chain links TRBV12-3 or TRBV12-4 to TRBJ1-1; 8 bases fit TRBD1. The ends lost 7 bases at V and 0 bases at J; junction bases unmatched: 4. There are 14 residues in the CDR3. The CDR3 loop reads CASNPDRVNTEAFF. CDR3 nucleotide sequence: TGTGCCAGCAACCCGGACAGGGTGAACACTGAAGCTTTCTTT.

This rearrangement joins TRBV28 to TRBJ2-3; 9 bases fit TRBD1. CDR1 MDHEN and CDR2 SYDVKM come from the germline V gene. The CDR3 has 17 amino acids. Unmatched junction bases numbered 12, after V lost 7 bases and J lost 1 base. The CDR3 reads CASTGQGITPRTDTQYF. DNA for the CDR3: TGTGCCAGCACGGGACAGGGTATTACCCCTCGCACAGATACGCAGTATTTT.

As regards this clonotype: A read error may produce the germline difference seen at one junction end. The CDR3 is CASSPGLAWGTDTRYF. CDR3 nucleotides: TGTGCCAGCAGTCCAGGACTGGCGTGGGGCACAGATACGCGGTATTTT. J is TRBJ2-3 and V is TRBV12-3 or TRBV12-4; D is possibly TRBD1 or TRBD2 (5 bases each). The CDR3 is 16 residues long.

A single count supports this clonotype. This sequence joins TRBV4-2 and TRBJ2-3; tentatively, D is TRBD2 (7 bases). This CDR3 comprises 15 residues. The V end was cut by 4 bases, the J end by 4 bases, with 15 bases between. Germline V gives CDR1 LGHNA, CDR2 YNFKEQ. Here the CDR3 reads CASSLEGGHADTQYF. For the CDR3, the DNA is TGTGCCAGCAGCCTGGAGGGGGGGCATGCAGATACGCAGTATTTT.

This clonotype has just a few counts. CDR3 protein: CASANQGTEAFF. Here the CDR3 DNA reads TGTGCCAGCGCAAACCAGGGCACTGAAGCTTTCTTT. The chain links TRBV18 to TRBJ1-1, with a weak D call TRBD1 (5 bases). CDR1 and CDR2 (germline): KGHSH, LQKENI. V was clipped by 8 bases and J by 4 bases, with 11 bases between them. The CDR3 is 12 residues long.

The chain combines TRBV18 with TRBJ2-6; 9 nucleotides agree with TRBD1. The V and J ends lost 4 bases and 3 bases, in that order; junction bases with no gene match: 4. Germline values: CDR1 KGHSH, CDR2 LQKENI. The CDR3 length is 16 residues. The CDR3, as DNA: TGTGCCAGCTCACGACAGGGGGAAAGTGGGGCCAACGTCCTGACTTTC. Encoded protein: CASSRQGESGANVLTF.

V usage is TRBV29-1 and J usage is TRBJ2-1; D may match TRBD1 or TRBD2 (5 bases each). V dropped 3 bases and J dropped 5 bases, with 17 bases sitting between them. The CDR3 consists of 15 residues. Germline CDR1 is SQVTM and CDR2 is ANQGSEA. The CDR3: CSVDLVGPFNNEQFF. CDR3 bases: TGCAGCGTTGACCTCGTGGGACCCTTTAACAATGAGCAGTTCTTC.

This clonotype has just a few counts. The chain couples TRBV10-3 to TRBJ2-3, with TRBD1 as a possible D gene (5 bases). Trimming shortened V by 0 bases and J by 5 bases, and 9 bases separated the two germline ends. Germline V gene data show CDR1 as ENHRY and CDR2 as SYGVKD. The CDR3 is 14 residues long. The CDR3: CAISESQGKDTQYF. The CDR3 nucleotides read TGTGCCATCAGTGAGTCGCAGGGAAAAGATACGCAGTATTTT.